Shown below are 5 T cell receptor beta chains from a single sample sequenced in a study of shared clonotypes between healthy human individuals. Method: immunoSEQ multiplex PCR; TCRdb's copy keeps in-frame clones and lacks some. Altogether 2.3 million or so clones are present, more than 85% being singletons, with the ten largest covering about 0.37%. The sequenced sample was naive CD4+ T cells from PBMCs. As for subset: CD45RA+ positively selected. The receptors derive from a young man in good health. Some clones in this sample may be carry-over from other donors' samples.

The chain couples TRBV5-4 to TRBJ1-4; D possibly corresponds to TRBD1 (6 bases). Between the trimmed V and J ends, which lost 3 bases and 7 bases, there was a span of 16 bases. The CDR3 length is 15 residues. Germline V gene sequence: CDR1 SGHNT, CDR2 YYREEE (reference sequence). CDR3 nucleotides: TGTGCCAGCAGCTACGCAGGGGTTGGAGGTGAAAAACTGTTTTTT. Amino acid sequence: CASSYAGVGGEKLFF.

The rearrangement uses TRBV5-1 and TRBJ2-6, with D possibly being TRBD2 (6 bases). The CDR3 runs 17 residues. Trimming stripped 4 bases from V and 0 bases from J, with 14 bases between. Germline values: CDR1 SGHRS, CDR2 YFSETQ. The chain's CDR3 is CASSLGGSPSGANVLTF. Written as DNA, the CDR3 is TGCGCCAGCAGCCTGGGGGGATCACCCTCTGGGGCCAACGTCCTGACTTTC.

In this sample, this clone turned up once. V gene TRBV5-8 combines with J gene TRBJ2-2; 9 nucleotides line up with TRBD2. J gave up 5 bases and V 0 bases, and 2 bases lay outside the gene matches. In germline, CDR1 is SGHTS, CDR2 YDEGEE. The CDR3 contains 15 residues. The CDR3, as DNA: TGTGCCAGCAGCTTGGGACTAGCGGAAACCGGGGAGCTGTTTTTT. As protein: CASSLGLAETGELFF.

There are a few counts of this clone. CDR3 sequence reads: CASSGVWGTNQPQHF. CDR3 DNA sequence: TGTGCCAGCAGTGGGGTATGGGGGACCAATCAGCCCCAGCATTTT. This chain links TRBV6-1 with TRBJ1-5; perhaps TRBD1 as D (5 bases). Trimming took off 4 bases at V and 3 bases at J, with 13 bases between the two ends. The CDR3 runs 15 residues. Looked up from germline, CDR1 is MNHNS and CDR2 is SASEGT.

V is TRBV20-1 and J is TRBJ1-2; 7 positions agree with TRBD1. The length of the CDR3 is 11 residues. Germline loops: CDR1 DFQATT, CDR2 SNEGSKA (reference sequence). The V gene end was trimmed by 3 bases and the J gene end by 7 bases; junction bases not matched to a gene: 2. CDR3 coding DNA: TGCAGTGCTAGGACAGGGAGTGGCTACACCTTC. It encodes CSARTGSGYTF.